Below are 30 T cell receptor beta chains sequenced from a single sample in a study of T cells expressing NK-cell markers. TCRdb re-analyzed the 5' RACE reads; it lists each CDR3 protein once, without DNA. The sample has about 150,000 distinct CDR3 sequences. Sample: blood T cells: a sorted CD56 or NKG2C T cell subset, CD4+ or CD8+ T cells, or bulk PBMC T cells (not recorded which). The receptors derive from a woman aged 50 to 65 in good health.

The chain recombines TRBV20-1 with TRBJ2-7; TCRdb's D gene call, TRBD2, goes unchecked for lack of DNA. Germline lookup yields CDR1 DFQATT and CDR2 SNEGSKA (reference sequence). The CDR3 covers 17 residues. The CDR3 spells CSARVFPQAGSSYEQYF.

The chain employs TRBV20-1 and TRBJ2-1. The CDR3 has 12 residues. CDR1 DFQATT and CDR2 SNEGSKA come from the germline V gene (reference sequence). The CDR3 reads CSARGPYNEQFF.

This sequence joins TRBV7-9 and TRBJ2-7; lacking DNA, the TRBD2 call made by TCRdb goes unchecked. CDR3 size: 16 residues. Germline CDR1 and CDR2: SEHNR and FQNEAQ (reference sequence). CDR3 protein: CASSLPTSGSSYEQYF.

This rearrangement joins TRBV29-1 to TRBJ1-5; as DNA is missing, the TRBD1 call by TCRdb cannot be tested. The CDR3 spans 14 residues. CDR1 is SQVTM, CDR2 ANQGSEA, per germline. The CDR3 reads CSVEGTDKNQPQHF.

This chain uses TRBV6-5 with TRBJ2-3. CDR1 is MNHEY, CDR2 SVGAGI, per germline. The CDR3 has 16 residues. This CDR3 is CASSYSGSTGTDTQYF.

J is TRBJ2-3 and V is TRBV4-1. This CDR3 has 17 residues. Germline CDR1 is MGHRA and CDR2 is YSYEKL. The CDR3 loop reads CASSQVPSGTGTDTQYF.

CDR3 in amino acids: CASSYSAVATNEKLFF. The chain couples TRBV6-5 to TRBJ1-4. There are 16 residues in the CDR3. In germline, CDR1 is MNHEY, CDR2 SVGAGI.

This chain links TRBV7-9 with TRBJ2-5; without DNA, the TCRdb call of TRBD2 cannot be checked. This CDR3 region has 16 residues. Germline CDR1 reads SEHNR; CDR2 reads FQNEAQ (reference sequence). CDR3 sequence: CASSLVGSLNQETQYF.

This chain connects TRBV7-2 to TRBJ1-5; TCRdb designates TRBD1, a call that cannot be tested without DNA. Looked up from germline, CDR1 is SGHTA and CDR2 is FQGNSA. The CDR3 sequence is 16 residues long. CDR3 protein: CASSFYTGAPDQPQHF.

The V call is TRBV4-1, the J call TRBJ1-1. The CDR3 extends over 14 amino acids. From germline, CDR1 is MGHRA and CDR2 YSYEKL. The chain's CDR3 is CASSTEISPTEAFF.

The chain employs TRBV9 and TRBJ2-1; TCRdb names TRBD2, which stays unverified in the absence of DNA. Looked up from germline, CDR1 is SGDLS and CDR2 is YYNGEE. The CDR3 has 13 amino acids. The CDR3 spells CASSVSGGNEQFF.

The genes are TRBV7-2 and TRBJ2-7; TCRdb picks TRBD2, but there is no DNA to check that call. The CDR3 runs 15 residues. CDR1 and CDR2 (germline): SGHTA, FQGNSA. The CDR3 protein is CASSPRTRSLHEQYF.

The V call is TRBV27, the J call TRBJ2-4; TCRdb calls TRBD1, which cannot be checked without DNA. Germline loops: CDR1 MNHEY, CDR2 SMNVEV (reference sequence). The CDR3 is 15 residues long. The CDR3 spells CASKVAMNGENIQYF.

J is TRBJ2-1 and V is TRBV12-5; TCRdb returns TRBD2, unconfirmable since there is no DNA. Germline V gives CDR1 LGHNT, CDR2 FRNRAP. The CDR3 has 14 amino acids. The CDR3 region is CASGFGLSYNEQFF. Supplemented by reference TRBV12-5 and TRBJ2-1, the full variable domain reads DARVTQTPRHKVTEMGQEVTMRCQPILGHNTVFWYRQTMMQGLELLAYFRNRAPLDDSGMPKDRFSAEMPDATLATLKIQPSEPRDSAVYFCASGFGLSYNEQFFGPGTRLTVL.

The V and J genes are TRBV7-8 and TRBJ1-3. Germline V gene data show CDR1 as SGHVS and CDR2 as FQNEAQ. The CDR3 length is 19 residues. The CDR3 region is CASSLTAAGVTFSGNTIYF. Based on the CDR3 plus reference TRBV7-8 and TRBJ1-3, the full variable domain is GAGVSQSPRYKVAKRGQDVALRCDPISGHVSLFWYQQALGQGPEFLTYFQNEAQLDKSGLPSDRFFAERPEGSVSTLKIQRTQQEDSAVYLCASSLTAAGVTFSGNTIYFGEGSWLTVV.

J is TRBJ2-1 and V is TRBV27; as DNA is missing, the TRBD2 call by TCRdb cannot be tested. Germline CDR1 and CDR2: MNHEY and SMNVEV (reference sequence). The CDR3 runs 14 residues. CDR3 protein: CASRLAGSYNEQFF.

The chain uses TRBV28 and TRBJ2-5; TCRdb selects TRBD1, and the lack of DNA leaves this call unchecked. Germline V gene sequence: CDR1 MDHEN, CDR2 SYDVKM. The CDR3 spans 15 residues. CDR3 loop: CASSTGTGGQETQYF.

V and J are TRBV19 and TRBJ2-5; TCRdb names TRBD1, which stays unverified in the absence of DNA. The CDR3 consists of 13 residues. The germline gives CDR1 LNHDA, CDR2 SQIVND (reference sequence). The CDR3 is CASSMGGFETQYF.

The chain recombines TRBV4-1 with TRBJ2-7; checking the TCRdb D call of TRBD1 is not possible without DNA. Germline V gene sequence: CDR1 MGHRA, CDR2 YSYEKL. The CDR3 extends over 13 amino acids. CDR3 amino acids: CASSHRGTYEQYF.

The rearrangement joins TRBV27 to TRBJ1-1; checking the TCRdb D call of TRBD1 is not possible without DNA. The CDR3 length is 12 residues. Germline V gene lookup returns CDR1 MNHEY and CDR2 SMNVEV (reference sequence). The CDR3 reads CAIPDRDTEAFF.

The CDR3 sequence is CATRDRGTGELFF. The chain has TRBV5-6 and TRBJ2-2; without DNA, the TCRdb call of TRBD1 cannot be checked. There are 13 residues in the CDR3. From germline, CDR1 is SGHDT and CDR2 YYEEEE.

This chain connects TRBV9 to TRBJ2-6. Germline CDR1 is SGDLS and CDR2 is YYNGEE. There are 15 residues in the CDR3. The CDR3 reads CASSAEGSGANVLTF.

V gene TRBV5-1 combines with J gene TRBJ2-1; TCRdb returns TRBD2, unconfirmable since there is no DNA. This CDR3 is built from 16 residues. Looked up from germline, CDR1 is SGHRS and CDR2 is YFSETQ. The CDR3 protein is CASSRGTSGSYNEQFF.

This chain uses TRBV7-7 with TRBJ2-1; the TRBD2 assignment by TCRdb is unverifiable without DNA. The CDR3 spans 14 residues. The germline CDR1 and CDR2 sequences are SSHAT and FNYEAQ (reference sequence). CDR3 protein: CASSLILAGSEQFF.

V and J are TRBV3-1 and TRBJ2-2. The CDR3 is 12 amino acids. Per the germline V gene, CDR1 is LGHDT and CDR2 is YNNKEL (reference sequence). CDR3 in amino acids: CASTPGTGELFF.

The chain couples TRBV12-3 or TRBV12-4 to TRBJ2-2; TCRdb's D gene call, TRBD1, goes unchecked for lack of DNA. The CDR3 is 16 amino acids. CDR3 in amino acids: CASSLLQGRNTGELFF.

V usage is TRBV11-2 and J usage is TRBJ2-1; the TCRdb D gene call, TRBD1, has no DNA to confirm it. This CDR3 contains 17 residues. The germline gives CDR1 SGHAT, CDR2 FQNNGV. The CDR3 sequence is CASSLDGTGGLWYEQFF.

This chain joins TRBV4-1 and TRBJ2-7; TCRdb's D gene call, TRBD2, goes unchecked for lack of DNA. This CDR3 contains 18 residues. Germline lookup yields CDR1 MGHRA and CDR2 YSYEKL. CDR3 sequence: CASSQDLGEDRGAYEQYF.

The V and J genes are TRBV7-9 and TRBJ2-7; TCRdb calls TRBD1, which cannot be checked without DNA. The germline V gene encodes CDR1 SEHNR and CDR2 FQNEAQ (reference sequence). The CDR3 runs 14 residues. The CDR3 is CASTGDSRSYEQYF.

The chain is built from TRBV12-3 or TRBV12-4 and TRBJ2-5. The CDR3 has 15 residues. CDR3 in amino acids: CASSLGRGLMETQYF.